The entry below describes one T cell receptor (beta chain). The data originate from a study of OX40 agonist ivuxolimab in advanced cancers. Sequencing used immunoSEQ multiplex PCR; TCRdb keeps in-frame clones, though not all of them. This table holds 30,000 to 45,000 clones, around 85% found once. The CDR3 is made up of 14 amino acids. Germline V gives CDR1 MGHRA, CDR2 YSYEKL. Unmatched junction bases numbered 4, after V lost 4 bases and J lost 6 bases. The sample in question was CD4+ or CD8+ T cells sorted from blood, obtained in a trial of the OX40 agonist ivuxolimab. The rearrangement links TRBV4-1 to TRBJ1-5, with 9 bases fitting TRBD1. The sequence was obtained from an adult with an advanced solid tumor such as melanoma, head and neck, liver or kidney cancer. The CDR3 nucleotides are TGCGCCAGCAGCCCAACAGGGGGCATTCAGCCCCAGCATTTT. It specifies CASSPTGGIQPQHF.